One T cell receptor (beta chain) is described in this entry. Antigen specificity is unknown. Whole-study results and caveats: Larger-cohort validation covered only one TCR beta V-J rearrangement. Tumor memory CD4+ T cell TCR gene usage clustered with blood and lymph node memory CD4+ cells and lymph node naive CD4+ cells. Greatest tumor Treg TCR overlap was with tumor naive CD4+ cells.

Treg sorting used a CD4+CD25+CD127-/low gate. Full-length variable regions came from constant-region reverse primers plus semi-nested Nested Universal Primer A PCR. MiXCR, applied by TCRdb to the 5' RACE reads, yields one record per CDR3 protein. The table includes 9,000 or so distinct CDR3 sequences, less than 40% detected once. Germline V CDR1 and CDR2: SGHVS, FQNEAQ. The V end was cut by 0 bases, the J end by 9 bases, with 15 bases between. The CDR3 is 15 amino acids. The chain has TRBV7-8 and TRBJ1-5; D is possibly TRBD1 (6 bases). The clonotype comes from a female donor with breast cancer. Sequenced sample: Tregs sorted from blood. The CDR3 DNA reads TGTGCCAGCAGCTTAGCGGGGCAGGGACATCGGCCCCAGCATTTT. Amino acid sequence: CASSLAGQGHRPQHF. Based on the CDR3 plus reference TRBV7-8 and TRBJ1-5, the full variable domain is GAGVSQSPRYKVAKRGQDVALRCDPISGHVSLFWYQQALGQGPEFLTYFQNEAQLDKSGLPSDRFFAERPEGSVSTLKIQRTQQEDSAVYLCASSLAGQGHRPQHFGDGTRLSIL.